This TCR beta chain comes out of a study of T cells in localized non-small cell lung cancer. Points from the study as a whole: In adjacent lung appeared a median 57 of the top 100 tumor clones.

On this clone: What it binds is not known.

Repertoires were generated with immunoSEQ multiplex PCR, while TCRdb's copy carries only in-frame clones and drops some. The repertoire holds over 50,000 clones, with under 90% as singletons. J lost 5 bases, V lost 3 bases, and 13 bases had no gene match. Germline V gene data show CDR1 as LNHDA and CDR2 as SQIVND (reference sequence). This CDR3 has 16 amino acids. V and J are TRBV19 and TRBJ2-7; the match to TRBD1 covers 7 bases. The starting material was peripheral blood, obtained before any cancer treatment. The sequence derives from a woman aged 40 to 75 with stage I lung adenocarcinoma. The CDR3 is CASSMSPNDRDDEQYF. CDR3 sequence (DNA): TGTGCCAGTAGTATGTCCCCGAACGACAGGGACGACGAGCAGTACTTC.